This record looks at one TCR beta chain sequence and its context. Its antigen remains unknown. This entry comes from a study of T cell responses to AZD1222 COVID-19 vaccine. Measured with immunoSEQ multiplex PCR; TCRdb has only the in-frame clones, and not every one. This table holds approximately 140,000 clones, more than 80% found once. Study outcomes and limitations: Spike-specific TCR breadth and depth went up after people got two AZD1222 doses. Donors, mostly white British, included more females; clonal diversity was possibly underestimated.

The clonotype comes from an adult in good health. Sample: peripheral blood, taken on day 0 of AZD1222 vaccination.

CDR3: CASSTYQETQYF. CDR3 coding DNA: TGTGCCAGCTCAACGTACCAAGAGACCCAGTACTTC. This chain joins TRBV18 and TRBJ2-5; D is undetermined. Germline CDR1 and CDR2: KGHSH and LQKENI. Trimming took 5 bases from V and 0 from J, leaving 4 bases between them. The CDR3 is made up of 12 amino acids. The full variable domain, completed using reference TRBV18 and TRBJ2-5, is NAGVMQNPRHLVRRRGQEARLRCSPMKGHSHVYWYRQLPEEGLKFMVYLQKENIIDESGMPKERFSAEFPKEGPSILRIQQVVRGDSAAYFCASSTYQETQYFGPGTRLLVL.